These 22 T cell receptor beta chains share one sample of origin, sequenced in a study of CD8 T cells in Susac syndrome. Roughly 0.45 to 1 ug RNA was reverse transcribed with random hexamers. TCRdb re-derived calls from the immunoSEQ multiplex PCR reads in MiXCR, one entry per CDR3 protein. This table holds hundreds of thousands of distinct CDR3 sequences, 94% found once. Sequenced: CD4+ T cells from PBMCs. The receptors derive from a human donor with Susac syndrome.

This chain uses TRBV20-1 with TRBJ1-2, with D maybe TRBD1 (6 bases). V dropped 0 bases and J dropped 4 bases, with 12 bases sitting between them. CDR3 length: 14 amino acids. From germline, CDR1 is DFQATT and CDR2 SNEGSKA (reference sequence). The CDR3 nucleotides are TGCAGTGCTAGAGATTTGCAGGGGCTCTATGGCTACACCTTC. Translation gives CSARDLQGLYGYTF.

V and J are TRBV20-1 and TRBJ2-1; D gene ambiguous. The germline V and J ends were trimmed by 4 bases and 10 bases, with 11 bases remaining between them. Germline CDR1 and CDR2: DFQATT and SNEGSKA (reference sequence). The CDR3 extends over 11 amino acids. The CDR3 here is CSATTSSEQFF. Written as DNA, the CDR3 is TGCAGTGCTACCACTTCTTCGGAGCAGTTCTTC.

In nucleotides, the CDR3 is TGTGCCTGGATGTTCTCAGGGCAGAACACTGAAGCTTTCTTT. It is translated as CAWMFSGQNTEAFF. The V and J genes are TRBV30 and TRBJ1-1; weak D call: TRBD1 (5 bases). Per the germline V gene, CDR1 is GTSNPN and CDR2 is SVGIG (reference sequence). The CDR3 contains 14 residues. Trimming shortened V by 4 bases and J by 1 base, and 13 bases separated the two germline ends.

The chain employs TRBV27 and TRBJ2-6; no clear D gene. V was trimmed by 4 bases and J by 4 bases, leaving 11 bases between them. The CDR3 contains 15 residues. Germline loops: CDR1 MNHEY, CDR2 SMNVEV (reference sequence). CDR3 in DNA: TGTGCCAGCAGTTCCCGTAGCTCGGGGGCCAACGTCCTGACTTTC. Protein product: CASSSRSSGANVLTF.

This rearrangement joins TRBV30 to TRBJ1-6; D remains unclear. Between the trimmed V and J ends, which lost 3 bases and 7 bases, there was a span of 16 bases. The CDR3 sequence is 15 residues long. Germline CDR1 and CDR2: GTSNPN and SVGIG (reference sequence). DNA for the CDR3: TGTGCCTGGAGGGCCAGCGGCTACAACAATTCACCCCTCCACTTT. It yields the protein CAWRASGYNNSPLHF. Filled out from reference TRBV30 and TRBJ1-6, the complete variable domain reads SQTIHQWPATLVQPVGSPLSLECTVEGTSNPNLYWYRQAAGRGLQLLFYSVGIGQISSEVPQNLSASRPQDRQFILSSKKLLLSDSGFYLCAWRASGYNNSPLHFGNGTRLTVT.

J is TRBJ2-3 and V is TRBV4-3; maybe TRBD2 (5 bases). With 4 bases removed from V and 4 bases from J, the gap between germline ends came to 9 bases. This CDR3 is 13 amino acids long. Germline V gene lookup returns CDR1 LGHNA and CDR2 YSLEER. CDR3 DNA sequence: TGCGCCAGCAGCCGCGGGTCTTCAGATACGCAGTATTTT. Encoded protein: CASSRGSSDTQYF.

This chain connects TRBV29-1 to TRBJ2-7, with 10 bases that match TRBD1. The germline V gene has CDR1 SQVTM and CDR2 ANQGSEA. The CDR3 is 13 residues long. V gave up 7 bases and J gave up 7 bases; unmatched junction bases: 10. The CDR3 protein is CSAGDRGGAEQYF. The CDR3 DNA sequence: TGCAGCGCCGGGGACAGGGGAGGGGCAGAGCAGTACTTC.

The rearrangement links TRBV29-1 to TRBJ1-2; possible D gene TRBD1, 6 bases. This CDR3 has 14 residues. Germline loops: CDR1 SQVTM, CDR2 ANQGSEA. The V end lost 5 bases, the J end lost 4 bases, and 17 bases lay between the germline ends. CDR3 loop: CSVKSGARSYGYTF. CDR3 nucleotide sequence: TGCAGCGTTAAATCAGGGGCGCGGAGCTATGGCTACACCTTC. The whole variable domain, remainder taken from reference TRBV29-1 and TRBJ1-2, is SAVISQKPSRDICQRGTSLTIQCQVDSQVTMMFWYRQQPGQSLTLIATANQGSEATYESGFVIDKFPISRPNLTFSTLTVSNMSPEDSSIYLCSVKSGARSYGYTFGSGTRLTVV.

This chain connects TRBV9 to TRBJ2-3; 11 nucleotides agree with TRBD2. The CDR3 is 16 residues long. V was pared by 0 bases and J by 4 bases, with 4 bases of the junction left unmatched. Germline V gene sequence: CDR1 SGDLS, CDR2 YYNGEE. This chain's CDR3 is CASSVVLAGGPDTQYF. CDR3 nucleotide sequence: TGTGCCAGCAGCGTAGTTTTAGCGGGGGGGCCAGATACGCAGTATTTT.

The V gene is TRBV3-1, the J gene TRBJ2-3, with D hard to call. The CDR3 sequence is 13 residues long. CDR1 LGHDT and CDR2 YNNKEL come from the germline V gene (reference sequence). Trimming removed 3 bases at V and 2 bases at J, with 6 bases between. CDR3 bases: TGTGCCAGCAGCCAGGGGTACACAGATACGCAGTATTTT. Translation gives CASSQGYTDTQYF.

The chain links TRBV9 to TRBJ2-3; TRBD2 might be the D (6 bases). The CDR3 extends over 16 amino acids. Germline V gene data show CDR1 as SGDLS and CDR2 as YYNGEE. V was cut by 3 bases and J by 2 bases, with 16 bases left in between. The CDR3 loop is CASSDPTRSYTDTQYF. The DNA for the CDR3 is TGTGCCAGCAGCGACCCGACTAGATCGTACACAGATACGCAGTATTTT.

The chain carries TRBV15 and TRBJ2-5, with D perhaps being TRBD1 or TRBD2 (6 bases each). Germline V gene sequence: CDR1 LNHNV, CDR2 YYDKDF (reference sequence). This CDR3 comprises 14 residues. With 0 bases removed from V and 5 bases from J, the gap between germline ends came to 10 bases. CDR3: CATSRDRRGETQYF. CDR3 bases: TGTGCCACCAGCAGAGATAGGAGGGGGGAGACCCAGTACTTC.

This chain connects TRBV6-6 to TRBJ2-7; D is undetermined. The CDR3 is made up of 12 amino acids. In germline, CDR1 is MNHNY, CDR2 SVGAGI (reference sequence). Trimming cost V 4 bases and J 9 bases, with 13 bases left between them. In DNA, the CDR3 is TGTGCCAGCAGTTCTGGGTACCTCTGGCAGTACTTC. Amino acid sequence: CASSSGYLWQYF.

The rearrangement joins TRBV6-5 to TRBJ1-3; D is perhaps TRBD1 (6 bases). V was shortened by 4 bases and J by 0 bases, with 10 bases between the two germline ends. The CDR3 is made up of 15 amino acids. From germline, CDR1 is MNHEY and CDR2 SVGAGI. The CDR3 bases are TGTGCCAGCAGTTCGGGGGCTCACTCTGGAAACACCATATATTTT. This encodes CASSSGAHSGNTIYF.

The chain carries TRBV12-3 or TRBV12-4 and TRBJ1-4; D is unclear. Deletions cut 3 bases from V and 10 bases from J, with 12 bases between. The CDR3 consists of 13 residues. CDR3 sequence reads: CASSFEVLGKLFF. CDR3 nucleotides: TGTGCCAGCAGTTTTGAGGTCTTGGGAAAACTGTTTTTT.

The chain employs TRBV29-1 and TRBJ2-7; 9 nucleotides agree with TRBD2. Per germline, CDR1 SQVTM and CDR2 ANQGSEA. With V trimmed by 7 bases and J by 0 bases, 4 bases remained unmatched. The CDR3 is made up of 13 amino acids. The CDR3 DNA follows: TGCAGCGCTGTAGCGGGGGCCTCCTACGAGCAGTACTTC. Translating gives CSAVAGASYEQYF.

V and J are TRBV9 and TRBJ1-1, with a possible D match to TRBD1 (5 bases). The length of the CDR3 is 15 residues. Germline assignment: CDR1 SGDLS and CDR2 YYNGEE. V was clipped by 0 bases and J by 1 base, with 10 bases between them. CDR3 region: CASSVGEQENTEAFF. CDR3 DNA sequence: TGTGCCAGCAGCGTAGGGGAACAGGAGAACACTGAAGCTTTCTTT.

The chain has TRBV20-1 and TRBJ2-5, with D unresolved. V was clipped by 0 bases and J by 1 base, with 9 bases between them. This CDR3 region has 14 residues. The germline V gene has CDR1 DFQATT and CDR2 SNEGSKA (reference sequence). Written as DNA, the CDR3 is TGCAGTGCTAGAGAGTTGTACAGCCAAGAGACCCAGTACTTC. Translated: CSARELYSQETQYF.

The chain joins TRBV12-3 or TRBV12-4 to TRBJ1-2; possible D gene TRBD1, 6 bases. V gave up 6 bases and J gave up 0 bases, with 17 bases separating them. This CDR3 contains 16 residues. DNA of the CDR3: TGTGCCAGCAGAGACCCAACAGGGATCGCTAACTATGGCTACACCTTC. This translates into CASRDPTGIANYGYTF.

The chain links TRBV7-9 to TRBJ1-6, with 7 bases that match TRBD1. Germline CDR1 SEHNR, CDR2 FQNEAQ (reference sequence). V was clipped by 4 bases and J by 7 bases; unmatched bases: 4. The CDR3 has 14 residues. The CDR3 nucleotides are TGTGCCAGCAGCTCTTCACAGGGGAATTCACCCCTCCACTTT. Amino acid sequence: CASSSSQGNSPLHF.

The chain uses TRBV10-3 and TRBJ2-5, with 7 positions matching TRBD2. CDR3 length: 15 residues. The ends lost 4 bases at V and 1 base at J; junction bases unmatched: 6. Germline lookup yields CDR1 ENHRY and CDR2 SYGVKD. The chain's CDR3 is CAISGEAGSQETQYF. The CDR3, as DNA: TGTGCCATCAGTGGCGAAGCGGGGAGCCAAGAGACCCAGTACTTC.

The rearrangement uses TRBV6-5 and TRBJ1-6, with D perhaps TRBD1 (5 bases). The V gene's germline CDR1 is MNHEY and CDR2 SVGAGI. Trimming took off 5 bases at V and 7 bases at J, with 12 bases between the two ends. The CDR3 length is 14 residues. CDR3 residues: CASSRGQVNSPLHF. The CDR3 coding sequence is TGTGCCAGCAGTCGAGGACAAGTAAATTCACCCCTCCACTTT.